The rows below give T cell receptor beta chains drawn from one sample of a study of blood T cell repertoires in COVID-19. This table comes from immunoSEQ multiplex PCR, and its TCRdb copy is limited to in-frame clones, with some not included. The table lists some 120,000 clones, more than 70% of them singletons. Material: peripheral blood. These receptors were collected from a woman older than 75 with acute or convalescent COVID-19. CDR3s include the opening cysteine and the closing phenylalanine or tryptophan. The D gene is left open where the match is weak. Only some rows state a clone size, as once, few, many or a class for expanded clones.

TRBV6-5	TRBJ2-3	.	.	TGTGCCAGCAGCCTCATGATCGCAGCAGATACGCAGTATTTT	CASSLMIAADTQYF
TRBV11-2	TRBJ2-5	.	once	TGTGCCAGCAGCCCGACAGAGAGAGAGACCCAGTACTTC	CASSPTERETQYF
TRBV6-1	TRBJ1-2	.	.	TGTGCCAGCAGTGAAGCCTCAGGGAACTATGGCTACACCTTC	CASSEASGNYGYTF
TRBV7-2	TRBJ2-1	TRBD2	.	TGTGCCAGCAGCTTAGGCGGGAGGGGGTCCTACAATGAGCAGTTCTTC	CASSLGGRGSYNEQFF
TRBV4-1	TRBJ1-4	TRBD1	.	TGCGCCAGCAGCCAAGTAGTTGTCGGGACAGGGAGCGAAAAACTGTTTTTT	CASSQVVVGTGSEKLFF
TRBV6-5	TRBJ1-2	.	.	TGTGCCAGCAGTTACGAGGGTAACTATGGCTACACCTTC	CASSYEGNYGYTF
TRBV10-3	TRBJ2-7	.	.	TGTGCCATCAGTGAGGGACAGCTTGACGAGCAGTACTTC	CAISEGQLDEQYF
TRBV6-5	TRBJ1-1	.	.	TGTGCCAGCGGACCCGGACACAGGACTGAAGCTTTCTTT	CASGPGHRTEAFF
TRBV6-1	TRBJ1-2	.	.	TGTGCCAGCAGTGAAACAGGGTACGGCTACACCTTC	CASSETGYGYTF
TRBV7-9	TRBJ2-7	TRBD2	.	TGTGCCAGCAGCTTATTACTAGCGGGAGTCCGCGAGCAGTACTTC	CASSLLLAGVREQYF
TRBV19	TRBJ1-6	.	.	TGTGCCAGTAGTACAACTACCGATCTCTATAATTCACCCCTCCACTTT	CASSTTTDLYNSPLHF
TRBV7-9	TRBJ1-6	.	.	TGTGCCAGCAGCTTAGGAGGGGGAACCTATAATTCACCCCTCCACTTT	CASSLGGGTYNSPLHF
TRBV21-1	TRBJ2-1	.	.	TGTGCCAGCAGCAAAACTCAAAGACTAGTTCGCGAGCAGTTCTTC	CASSKTQRLVREQFF
TRBV3-1/TRBV3-2	TRBJ2-7	TRBD1	few	TGTGCCAGCAGCCAAAGGGGACAGTACGAGCAGTACTTC	CASSQRGQYEQYF
TRBV6-2/TRBV6-3	TRBJ2-2	TRBD1	.	TGTGCCAGCAGCCTGACGGGACAGGGGAACACCGGGGAGCTGTTTTTT	CASSLTGQGNTGELFF
TRBV7-2	TRBJ1-2	TRBD1	.	TGTGCCAGCAGCCGAGGACAGGGGAATGGCTACACCTTC	CASSRGQGNGYTF
TRBV7-3	TRBJ2-1	TRBD1	.	TGTGCCAGCCATTGGACAGGGCTCGACAATGAGCAGTTCTTC	CASHWTGLDNEQFF
TRBV7-9	TRBJ1-1	.	.	TGTGCCAGCAGCTTAGAAACAGCGAACACTGAAGCTTTCTTT	CASSLETANTEAFF
TRBV19	TRBJ2-7	TRBD1	few	TGTGCCAGTAGTACAGGGACAGGGTTCAACGAGCAGTACTTC	CASSTGTGFNEQYF
TRBV11-3	TRBJ2-5	TRBD1	.	TGTGCCAGCAGCTTAGGCCAGGGGGCGCCGGAGACCCAGTACTTC	CASSLGQGAPETQYF
TRBV4-2	TRBJ2-2	TRBD2	.	TGTGCCAGCAGCCAAGAAGCTAGCGGGAAAGTCGGGGAGCTGTTTTTT	CASSQEASGKVGELFF
TRBV10-3	TRBJ2-3	TRBD2	once	TGTGCCATCAGAAGTAGCGGGGCCTCTGATACGCAGTATTTT	CAIRSSGASDTQYF
TRBV6-1	TRBJ1-5	.	.	TGTGCCAGCAGTGAACAGCCAGGGCGGGAACAGCCCCAGCATTTT	CASSEQPGREQPQHF
TRBV4-3	TRBJ2-3	.	.	TGCGCCAGCAGCCAAGCCGGGTCATACACAGATACGCAGTATTTT	CASSQAGSYTDTQYF
TRBV15	TRBJ2-7	TRBD1	.	TGTGCCACCAGCAGAGACCCAGGGGGAGCGGTCTCCGAGCAGTACTTC	CATSRDPGGAVSEQYF
TRBV21-1	TRBJ2-1	.	.	TGTGCCAGCAGCAAGGTTCCAGGACAAGCCTACAATGAGCAGTTCTTC	CASSKVPGQAYNEQFF
TRBV4-1	TRBJ1-2	.	.	TGCGCCAGCAGCCAAGTTTCGGTCGGGGGGGATGGCTACACCTTC	CASSQVSVGGDGYTF
TRBV7-9	TRBJ1-2	TRBD1	.	TGTGCCAGCAGACCTGGGTGGGACAGCTATGGCTACACCTTC	CASRPGWDSYGYTF
TRBV6-5	TRBJ1-6	.	many	TGTGCCAGCAGTTACCAGTTTTATAATTCACCCCTCCACTTT	CASSYQFYNSPLHF
TRBV27	TRBJ2-2	.	.	TGTGCCAGCAGTTTATTAGATGCGAACACCGGGGAGCTGTTTTTT	CASSLLDANTGELFF
TRBV6-5	TRBJ1-1	TRBD1	.	TGTGCCAGCAGGACAGGGGGTGGTACTGAAGCTTTCTTT	CASRTGGGTEAFF
TRBV12-5	TRBJ2-1	TRBD1	.	TGTGCTAGTGGTTCCCGGACAGGGAGCTCCTACAATGAGCAGTTCTTC	CASGSRTGSSYNEQFF
TRBV5-5	TRBJ1-2	.	.	TGTGCCAGCAGCTTGGAATATGGGCGGGTTGGCTACACCTTC	CASSLEYGRVGYTF
TRBV4-1	TRBJ1-4	.	once	TGCGCCAGCAGCCAAAACAGGGTTATAACTAATGAAAAACTGTTTTTT	CASSQNRVITNEKLFF
TRBV6-5	TRBJ2-1	.	.	TGTGCCAGCGGAGCCCCCGGGAGATACCCTGAGCAGTTCTTC	CASGAPGRYPEQFF
TRBV2	TRBJ2-5	TRBD1	.	TGTGCCAGCGGGACAGGGGCAGAGACCCAGTACTTC	CASGTGAETQYF
TRBV5-4	TRBJ1-2	.	.	TGTGCCAGCAGCCGCACCCTGACAGCCAACTATGGCTACACCTTC	CASSRTLTANYGYTF
TRBV7-9	TRBJ1-5	.	few	TGTGCCAGCAGCTTAGCTGGGTCTAGGGGTCAGCCCCAGCATTTT	CASSLAGSRGQPQHF
TRBV7-7	TRBJ2-2	TRBD2	.	TGTGCTAGCAGTTCGGGACTAGCGGGGCTCGGGGAGCTGTTTTTT	CASSSGLAGLGELFF
TRBV27	TRBJ2-1	TRBD2	.	TGTGCCAGCAGTCGCGGACTAGCGGGAGTAATGAATGAGCAGTTCTTC	CASSRGLAGVMNEQFF
TRBV18	TRBJ1-4	.	.	TGTGCCAGCTCACGAACCGCGAATGAAAAACTGTTTTTT	CASSRTANEKLFF
TRBV15	TRBJ2-1	TRBD2	.	TGTGCCACCAGCAGAGATCATAGCGGGGGGGCCTACAATGAGCAGTTCTTC	CATSRDHSGGAYNEQFF
TRBV6-1	TRBJ2-1	TRBD1	.	TGTGCCAGCAGTGAAGCGGGAGGGGGACAGGGAAGCACCTACAATGAGCAGTTCTTC	CASSEAGGGQGSTYNEQFF
TRBV7-2	TRBJ1-2	.	once	TGTGCCAGCAGAGTAGCGGGGGGTAACTATGGCTACACCTTC	CASRVAGGNYGYTF
TRBV5-1	TRBJ1-1	TRBD1	.	TGCGCCAGCAGCTCGACAGGGGACACTGAAGCTTTCTTT	CASSSTGDTEAFF
TRBV5-4	TRBJ2-1	TRBD2	.	TGTGCCAGCAGCTTGGGGCGGGAGGGAATCAATGAGCAGTTCTTC	CASSLGREGINEQFF
TRBV28	TRBJ1-1	.	.	TGTGCCAGCGTGGGAGAGGTGGGCACTGAAGCTTTCTTT	CASVGEVGTEAFF
TRBV2	TRBJ1-1	TRBD1	few	TGTGCCAGCAGTGTGAACAGGGGGGATGCTGAAGCTTTCTTT	CASSVNRGDAEAFF